The rows below give T cell receptor beta chains drawn from one sample of a study of blood T cell repertoires in COVID-19. Clones were read by immunoSEQ multiplex PCR, and TCRdb kept only the in-frame ones, dropping some. The sample carries about 220,000 clones, 65% to 90% recorded once. Sequenced sample: peripheral blood. Receptor source: a human donor in a cohort sampled during active COVID-19. Both conserved end residues are part of each CDR3.

v_gene	j_gene	CDR3aa
TRBV5-1	TRBJ2-7	CASSLGGEQYF
TRBV29-1	TRBJ2-5	CSGKQGRETQYF
TRBV6-1	TRBJ2-3	CASSEGVGAFRATDTQYF
TRBV7-2	TRBJ1-2	CASSPGGGYGYTF
TRBV4-2	TRBJ2-2	CASGGVGLAGHTGELFF
TRBV9	TRBJ2-1	CASSVGGASYNEQFF
TRBV24-1	TRBJ2-3	CATSSGTDTQYF
TRBV30	TRBJ2-7	CACTSGASYEQYF
TRBV27	TRBJ1-4	CASSPLGEGDEKLFF
TRBV6-2/TRBV6-3	TRBJ2-5	CASSSKETQYF
TRBV28	TRBJ2-7	CASSLRGYYEQYF
TRBV20-1	TRBJ1-2	CSAKGGGGYTF
TRBV3-1/TRBV3-2	TRBJ1-2	CASSQEGTGNNYGYTF
TRBV23-1	TRBJ2-7	CARSVRCSEQYF
TRBV28	TRBJ2-7	CASTTWGQGGVYEQYF
TRBV11-2	TRBJ1-2	CASSLDLQNYGYTF
TRBV9	TRBJ2-7	CPSSVAGGLAGFYEQYF
TRBV7-8	TRBJ2-5	CASSPRRHTQETQYF
TRBV7-6	TRBJ2-1	CASSLGGGRALGEQFF
TRBV7-2	TRBJ1-2	CASSPSPGGYYGYTF
TRBV4-2	TRBJ2-7	CASSQDWTSGSYEQYF
TRBV18	TRBJ1-1	CASSNNRDTEAFF
TRBV7-2	TRBJ1-2	CASSLSPGVYTF
TRBV28	TRBJ2-7	CASSLATDSYEQYF
TRBV11-1	TRBJ2-7	CASSGWDRGEQYF
TRBV10-3	TRBJ2-1	CATRSPGSSYNEQFF
TRBV18	TRBJ2-7	CASSPLLSGTTYEQYF
TRBV28	TRBJ1-2	CASSLAQGGYTF
TRBV24-1	TRBJ2-7	CATSDTRTASYEQYF
TRBV28	TRBJ1-5	CASRLRGNQPQHF
TRBV27	TRBJ2-7	CASSPPGLRLSYEQYF
TRBV27	TRBJ2-7	CASTRTGRSYEQYF
TRBV19	TRBJ2-7	CASSLQASNFFSYEQYF
TRBV19	TRBJ2-5	CASSIGFGETRRKETQYF
TRBV4-3	TRBJ2-3	CASSQGSRAGVTDTQYF
TRBV5-1	TRBJ2-7	CASSLRTGATYEQYF
TRBV11-2	TRBJ1-1	CASSPSGGNTEAFF
TRBV18	TRBJ2-7	CASSPEGGPYEQYF
TRBV28	TRBJ2-7	CASSSGHTYEQYF
TRBV4-2	TRBJ2-3	CASSQARVRTDTQYF
TRBV29-1	TRBJ2-7	CSVAGQSLYEQYF
TRBV6-6	TRBJ2-5	CASSPTSGPVGTQYF
TRBV9	TRBJ2-7	CASSVEPGGEQYF
TRBV6-1	TRBJ2-7	CASSEALTDPYEQYF
TRBV5-4	TRBJ1-2	CASSLGQYNYGYTF
TRBV7-9	TRBJ2-7	CASSSGTSGNSYEQYF
TRBV5-1	TRBJ1-2	CASSLLTGLEGYTF
TRBV7-3	TRBJ2-3	CASSYGQGFADTQYF
TRBV9	TRBJ1-2	CASRGQGASGYTF
TRBV12-3/TRBV12-4	TRBJ2-2	CASRRTGPGELFF
TRBV6-6	TRBJ2-1	CASNVNGLAVYNEQFF
TRBV29-1	TRBJ2-1	CSVEPGNEQFF
TRBV2	TRBJ2-1	CASSTTSGRSNEQFF